This T cell receptor (beta chain) originates from a study of cytomegalovirus exposure and HLA in healthy donors. Remarks on this clone: Its antigen is not known.

Regarding the study as a whole: Presence/absence analysis assumed near-uniform sequencing depth across donors.

The PCR employed 60 Vbeta primers together with 13 Jbeta primers. The protocol was immunoSEQ multiplex PCR, while the TCRdb copy is restricted to in-frame clones and leaves out a portion. The data contain roughly 110,000 clones, approximately 79% of them singletons. The receptor's source is a woman aged 40 to 49 in good health and CMV-seropositive. The sample comprised PBMCs.

DNA for the CDR3: TGTGCCAGCAGCTTATATGAGGGTTCCTACAATGAGCAGTTCTTC. Translated, it gives CASSLYEGSYNEQFF. V usage is TRBV7-3 and J usage is TRBJ2-1; weak D call: TRBD2 (5 bases). The CDR3 contains 15 residues. Germline values: CDR1 SGHTA, CDR2 FQGTGA. With 2 bases removed from V and 1 base from J, the gap between germline ends came to 9 bases.